These T cell receptor beta chains were read from a single sample in a study of CD8 T cells in ankylosing spondylitis. TCRdb reanalysed the 5' RACE reads using MiXCR and keeps one entry per CDR3 protein. The sample has 700,000 to 1,000,000 distinct CDR3 sequences; approximately 10% are singletons. Sequencing was done on a sample of blood, either unsorted or a sorted T cell fraction (not recorded which). The source of these receptors is a male donor with ankylosing spondylitis. Each CDR3 is given with its conserved first and last residue.

J gene: TRBJ1-5; V gene: TRBV20-1; CDR3 protein: CSAQGGHSSNQPQHF
J gene: TRBJ2-7; V gene: TRBV6-2/TRBV6-3; CDR3 protein: CASSYNDGSSYEQYF
J gene: TRBJ2-7; V gene: TRBV9; CDR3 protein: CASSVADNTVAYEQYF
J gene: TRBJ2-7; V gene: TRBV11-3; CDR3 protein: CASTMSYEQYF
J gene: TRBJ2-7; V gene: TRBV18; CDR3 protein: CASSPGGGPYEQYF
J gene: TRBJ2-5; V gene: TRBV4-2; CDR3 protein: CASSQDGGMETQYF
J gene: TRBJ2-3; V gene: TRBV13; CDR3 protein: CASSFTQTPDTQYF
J gene: TRBJ2-7; V gene: TRBV10-3; CDR3 protein: CAIRGTDSYEQYF
J gene: TRBJ2-1; V gene: TRBV5-4; CDR3 protein: CASSPATGDTGYNEQFF
J gene: TRBJ2-4; V gene: TRBV10-3; CDR3 protein: CAISPGAKNIQYF
J gene: TRBJ1-6; V gene: TRBV28; CDR3 protein: CASSQAGNSALHF
J gene: TRBJ2-1; V gene: TRBV7-2; CDR3 protein: CASSSQRGWRNEQFF
J gene: TRBJ1-1; V gene: TRBV19; CDR3 protein: CASSDRDREAFF
J gene: TRBJ1-5; V gene: TRBV18; CDR3 protein: CASSPATGQPQHF
J gene: TRBJ2-6; V gene: TRBV7-2; CDR3 protein: CASSLATGDSGANVLTF
J gene: TRBJ2-7; V gene: TRBV6-1; CDR3 protein: CASSKYRGRGDEQYF
J gene: TRBJ1-4; V gene: TRBV29-1; CDR3 protein: CSVDRGTSNEKLFF
J gene: TRBJ1-5; V gene: TRBV18; CDR3 protein: CASSGDNSNQPQHF
J gene: TRBJ1-6; V gene: TRBV6-2/TRBV6-3; CDR3 protein: CASSYPRDRGNSPLHF
J gene: TRBJ1-1; V gene: TRBV6-5; CDR3 protein: CASSYLDSNTEAFF
J gene: TRBJ2-2; V gene: TRBV7-2; CDR3 protein: CASSFYRGIGGELFF
J gene: TRBJ2-7; V gene: TRBV7-7; CDR3 protein: CASSPSGTGDSYEQYF
J gene: TRBJ1-2; V gene: TRBV10-3; CDR3 protein: CAISESGEDGYTF
J gene: TRBJ2-2; V gene: TRBV7-2; CDR3 protein: CASSGTQRVGELFF
J gene: TRBJ2-1; V gene: TRBV5-1; CDR3 protein: CASSLRLPAGEQFF
J gene: TRBJ2-1; V gene: TRBV20-1; CDR3 protein: CSASGRVEQFF
J gene: TRBJ2-3; V gene: TRBV12-3/TRBV12-4; CDR3 protein: CASSLETGLAQYF
J gene: TRBJ1-1; V gene: TRBV20-1; CDR3 protein: CSASLTRGGEAFF
J gene: TRBJ2-1; V gene: TRBV15; CDR3 protein: CATSREGDSYNEQFF
J gene: TRBJ1-1; V gene: TRBV20-1; CDR3 protein: CSARIPGQPAAFF
J gene: TRBJ1-6; V gene: TRBV20-1; CDR3 protein: CSMVGYNSPLHF
J gene: TRBJ2-2; V gene: TRBV20-1; CDR3 protein: CCARDRLGRATGELFF
J gene: TRBJ2-3; V gene: TRBV9; CDR3 protein: CASSVTLAGGTDTQYF
J gene: TRBJ2-3; V gene: TRBV12-3/TRBV12-4; CDR3 protein: CASSRLRGSSTDTQYF
J gene: TRBJ2-7; V gene: TRBV5-1; CDR3 protein: CASSLRDRTRDEQYF
J gene: TRBJ1-2; V gene: TRBV5-6; CDR3 protein: CASSAPAGQGLRGYTF
J gene: TRBJ2-3; V gene: TRBV20-1; CDR3 protein: CSATQRRGDTDTQYF
J gene: TRBJ1-1; V gene: TRBV5-5; CDR3 protein: CASSLDPFLRAFF
J gene: TRBJ1-3; V gene: TRBV9; CDR3 protein: CASSVDGDSGNTIYF
J gene: TRBJ2-3; V gene: TRBV20-1; CDR3 protein: CSAILGSVSTDTQYF
J gene: TRBJ2-2; V gene: TRBV10-2; CDR3 protein: CASSALPGAGPNTGELFF
J gene: TRBJ1-3; V gene: TRBV7-3; CDR3 protein: CASSLQGGSGNTIYF
J gene: TRBJ2-1; V gene: TRBV7-7; CDR3 protein: CASSSGTSGVGEQFF
J gene: TRBJ2-6; V gene: TRBV12-3/TRBV12-4; CDR3 protein: CASRNRDRGVSGANVLTF
J gene: TRBJ1-2; V gene: TRBV20-1; CDR3 protein: CSAWTGKEDGYTF
J gene: TRBJ1-5; V gene: TRBV27; CDR3 protein: CASSLIRGYQPQHF
J gene: TRBJ1-5; V gene: TRBV5-1; CDR3 protein: CASSWGDRMSNQPQHF
J gene: TRBJ1-1; V gene: TRBV5-1; CDR3 protein: CASSLDGTEAFF
J gene: TRBJ2-1; V gene: TRBV7-2; CDR3 protein: CASSSVKSSYNEQFF
J gene: TRBJ2-7; V gene: TRBV20-1; CDR3 protein: CSARGRAPRREQYF
J gene: TRBJ2-4; V gene: TRBV20-1; CDR3 protein: CSAKRSTAKNIQYF
J gene: TRBJ2-2; V gene: TRBV30; CDR3 protein: CAWSSGLTGELFF
J gene: TRBJ1-2; V gene: TRBV12-3/TRBV12-4; CDR3 protein: CASSLSRDGYTF
J gene: TRBJ1-6; V gene: TRBV25-1; CDR3 protein: CASSEGDSPLHF